The 15 T cell receptor delta chains below all came from one sample that was sequenced in a study of γδ T cells in repeated Plasmodium falciparum infection. TCRdb processed the multiplex PCR reads again with the CATT caller. This table holds tens of thousands of delta-chain clones, over 1.3% found once. Bulk repertoires came from Vgamma9/Vdelta2+ or Vdelta2-negative gammadelta T cells flow-sorted from PBMC. The sample taken for sequencing was gamma-delta T cells from blood. The receptors here all came from a pool of human donors (malaria-infected and uninfected, not separated).

This clone was counted only a few times. The chain links TRDV1 to TRDJ1, with TRDD3 matching 11 bases. The J gene, missing from TCRdb, was assigned here through DNA to germline matching. Germline values: CDR1 TSWWSYY, CDR2 QGS. The V and J ends lost 4 bases and 9 bases, in that order; junction bases with no gene match: 28. This CDR3 comprises 21 residues. The CDR3 DNA follows: TGTGCTCTTGGGGCCTTCCTACCGTACTGGGGGATAAAAGGTGGGGTCGACGAACTCATCTTT. It is translated as CALGAFLPYWGIKGGVDELIF.

This clone was seen repeatedly, ten times or more. The chain uses TRDV1 and TRDJ1; 9 positions match TRDD2. TCRdb is silent on the J gene; assignment here came from matching the DNA to germline. Per the germline V gene, CDR1 is TSWWSYY and CDR2 is QGS. The V segment lost 7 bases and the J segment 3 bases; nucleotides outside the gene matches: 24. The CDR3 consists of 20 residues. The chain's CDR3 is CALDGLPTSWEGAHADKLIF. In DNA, the CDR3 is TGTGCTCTTGATGGCCTTCCTACGTCCTGGGAGGGGGCACATGCCGATAAACTCATCTTT.

At least ten counts were recorded for this clone. The chain couples TRDV3 to TRDJ3; unclear D gene. Trimming took 1 base from V and 4 from J, leaving 11 bases between them. The CDR3 has 15 residues. The germline V gene has CDR1 TVYSNPD and CDR2 GDNSRS (reference sequence). The CDR3 here is CAFKGGKWDTRQMFF. CDR3 DNA sequence: TGTGCCTTTAAAGGAGGGAAGTGGGACACCCGACAGATGTTTTTC.

In its sample, this clone was seen many times. J is TRDJ2 and V is TRDV1; 13 nucleotides line up with TRDD3. The CDR3 runs 23 residues. V lost 0 bases to trimming and J lost 6 bases; unmatched junction nucleotides: 22. CDR1 TSWWSYY and CDR2 QGS come from the germline V gene. CDR3 sequence: CALGELRPSYSYWGIRVSAQLFF. The DNA of the CDR3 is TGTGCTCTTGGGGAACTCCGGCCTTCCTACTCGTACTGGGGGATACGTGTGTCAGCACAACTCTTCTTT.

As to this clone: The protein that TCRdb holds for this DNA derives from a much larger clone and differs from the translated DNA at residue 11, which likely indicates a read error; the protein shown here is translated from the DNA. V is TRDV1 and J is TRDJ1; D is unclear. CDR3 length equals 15 residues. V was trimmed by 2 bases and J by 11 bases, leaving 21 bases between them. The germline gives CDR1 TSWWSYY, CDR2 QGS. The chain's CDR3 is CALGETPHRRGHLIF. The CDR3 DNA is TGTGCTCTTGGGGAAACTCCTCACAGGAGGGGTCACCTCATCTTT.

This clone was detected ten times or more. The TCRdb record carries a much larger clone's protein, which differs from this DNA's translation at residue 19; a read error is the likely cause, and the protein listed here is the DNA translation. J is TRDJ1 and V is TRDV1; D is possibly TRDD2 or TRDD3 (5 bases each). Looked up from germline, CDR1 is TSWWSYY and CDR2 is QGS. The CDR3 is made up of 25 amino acids. Trimming left V 0 bases short and J 1 base short, with 39 bases between. CDR3 sequence reads: CALGELLTALPGVLEVTLCTDKLIF. The CDR3 DNA sequence: TGTGCTCTTGGGGAACTGTTGACAGCCCTACCCGGTGTACTGGAGGTCACACTGTGCACCGATAAACTCATCTTT.

As for this clone: With only one base between it and a far larger clone, this is likely a read error. Other DNA sequences of this sample code for an identical CDR3. This chain links TRDV1 with TRDJ1; 11 bases align to TRDD3. Germline-derived CDR1 and CDR2 are TSWWSYY and QGS. This CDR3 spans 20 amino acids. CDR3 sequence (DNA): TGTGCCCTTGGGGAACTTCGGTGGTGGGGGATACGCCAGTACACCGATAAACTCATCTTT. It encodes CALGELRWWGIRQYTDKLIF.

Of note for this clone: TCRdb shows a much larger clone's protein in place of this DNA's translation, and the two differ at residue 5, likely through a read error; the protein shown is translated from the DNA. The chain links TRDV2 to TRDJ1; 13 bases are a match to TRDD3. TCRdb gives no J gene; it was assigned here by matching the DNA to germline. With 3 bases clipped from V and 2 bases from J, the junction kept 20 bases outside the gene matches. The CDR3 runs 21 residues. The V gene's germline CDR1 is GEAIGNYY and CDR2 EKD. CDR3 residues: CACDSLGTGGYGLGLTDKLIF. CDR3 sequence (DNA): TGTGCCTGTGACTCTCTGGGAACTGGGGGATACGGGTTAGGTTTGACCGATAAACTCATCTTT.

As to this clone: This probably arose from a read error, given a far larger clone one base away. Distinct nucleotide sequences in the sample also encode this CDR3. The rearrangement uses TRDV1 and TRDJ1; perhaps TRDD3 as D (8 bases). The CDR3 contains 21 residues. Per the germline V gene, CDR1 is TSWWSYY and CDR2 is QGS. CDR3 bases: TGTGCTCTTGGAGAACGACCTTCCTTCGGTTTACTGGGGGCTCTCACCGATAAACTCATCTTT. Encoded protein: CALGERPSFGLLGALTDKLIF.

This clone was seen ten or more times. TCRdb records a much larger clone's protein for this DNA, with a difference at residue 5 that likely arises from a read error; the protein given is the translation of the DNA. The chain couples TRDV1 to TRDJ1; 12 bases fit TRDD3. V lost 4 bases, J lost 3 bases, and 27 bases stayed unmatched. This CDR3 is 23 amino acids long. The germline gives CDR1 TSWWSYY, CDR2 QGS. CDR3 loop: CALGGPAKSRMNWGIPYADKLIF. CDR3 coding DNA: TGTGCTCTTGGGGGGCCGGCTAAGAGCAGAATGAACTGGGGGATACCGTACGCCGATAAACTCATCTTT.

This clone has more than one count but fewer than ten. A far larger clone is only one base removed, so a read error is likely. Other DNA sequences of this sample code for an identical CDR3. TRDV1 is the V gene, and the J gene was not called; the table's D call of TRDD3 was not tested on the DNA. This CDR3 contains 21 residues. CDR1 is TSWWSYY, CDR2 QGS, per germline. The CDR3 DNA reads as TGTGCTCTTGGGGAAATCCCCGGGGGGTACTGGGGGATACGCGTGGGAGATAAGCTCATCTTT. It yields the protein CALGEIPGGYWGIRVGDKLIF.

This clone was found a few times. A read error likely explains why the TCRdb protein, taken from a much larger clone, differs from this DNA's translation at residue 5; the protein shown is translated from the DNA. The genes are TRDV2 and TRDJ3, with TRDD3 matching over 7 bases. CDR1 is GEAIGNYY, CDR2 EKD, per germline. V trimming: 3 bases; J trimming: 0 bases; junction bases outside the gene matches: 16. This CDR3 is 21 amino acids long. The CDR3 here is CACDEVAPGGSSSWDTRQMFF. CDR3 bases: TGTGCCTGTGACGAAGTAGCTCCCGGGGGATCTAGCTCCTGGGACACCCGACAGATGTTTTTC.

Remarks on this clone: The protein in TCRdb stems from a much larger clone and differs at residue 3 from this DNA's translation, likely a read error; here the protein is translated from the DNA. This chain connects TRDV1 to TRDJ1; 10 bases align to TRDD3. The CDR3 sequence is 23 residues long. Germline values: CDR1 TSWWSYY, CDR2 QGS. The CDR3 region is CAPGEVLAPLGGYPGPYTDKLIF. DNA of the CDR3: TGTGCTCCTGGGGAAGTTCTGGCTCCCCTTGGGGGATACCCTGGGCCCTACACCGATAAACTCATCTTT.

This clone has more than one count but fewer than ten. The genes are TRDV1 and TRDJ1; possibly TRDD2 for D (5 bases). The J gene is not listed in TCRdb, so it was assigned here from a DNA match to germline. The germline gives CDR1 TSWWSYY, CDR2 QGS. V was shortened by 0 bases and J by 0 bases, with 23 bases between the two germline ends. The CDR3 loop spans 20 amino acids. The CDR3 loop is CALGELFLLPYPPYTDKLIF. The DNA for the CDR3 is TGTGCTCTTGGGGAACTTTTTCTACTTCCCTACCCTCCGTACACCGATAAACTCATCTTT.

As for this clone: A read error likely explains this, since a far larger clone differs by one base. The same CDR3 can be traced to other DNA sequences in this sample. This chain uses TRDV1 with TRDJ1; TRDD3 aligns across 10 bases. No J gene is reported in TCRdb; it was inferred here by comparing the DNA with germline. CDR1 and CDR2 from the germline V gene are TSWWSYY and QGS. The CDR3 has 19 residues. After removal of 4 bases from V and 3 bases from J, the junction contained 17 bases not matched to a gene. The CDR3 is CALGGPTSYRGIRPDKLIF. The CDR3, as DNA: TGTGCTCTTGGGGGTCCCACTTCCTATCGGGGGATACGACCCGATAAACTCATCTTT.